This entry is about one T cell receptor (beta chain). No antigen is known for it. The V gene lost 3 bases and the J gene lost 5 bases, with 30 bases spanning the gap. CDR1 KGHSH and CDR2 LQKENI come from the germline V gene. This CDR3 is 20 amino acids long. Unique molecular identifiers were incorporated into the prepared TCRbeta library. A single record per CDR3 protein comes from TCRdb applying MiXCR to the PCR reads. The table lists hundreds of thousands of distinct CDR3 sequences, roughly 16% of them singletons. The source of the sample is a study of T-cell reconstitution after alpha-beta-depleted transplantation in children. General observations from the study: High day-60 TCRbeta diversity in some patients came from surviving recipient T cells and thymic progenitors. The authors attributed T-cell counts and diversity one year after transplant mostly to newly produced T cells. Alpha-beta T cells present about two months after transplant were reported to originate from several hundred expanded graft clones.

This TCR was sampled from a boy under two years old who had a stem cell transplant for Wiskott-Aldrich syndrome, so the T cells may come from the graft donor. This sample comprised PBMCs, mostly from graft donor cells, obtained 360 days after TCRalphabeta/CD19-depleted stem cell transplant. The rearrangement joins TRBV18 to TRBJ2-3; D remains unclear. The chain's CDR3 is CASSPSTIATSFLMGDTQYF. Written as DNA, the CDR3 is TGTGCCAGCTCACCGTCCACCATCGCGACAAGCTTTTTGATGGGAGATACGCAGTATTTT.